This T cell receptor (beta chain) was captured in a study of immune evolution from preneoplasia to lung adenocarcinoma. Findings of the study overall: Normal lung had highest clonality; later lesions appeared denser, more diverse.

Concerning this clone itself: Its cognate antigen is unknown.

There are 17 residues in the CDR3. After removal of 1 base from V and 5 bases from J, the junction contained 9 bases not matched to a gene. Germline loops: CDR1 GTSNPN, CDR2 SVGIG (reference sequence). Sequencing was performed with immunoSEQ multiplex PCR; in TCRdb, only in-frame clones are kept and a portion is missing. The sample consists of 14,000 to 15,000 clones, approximately 80% of them appearing once. Patient tissue came from resections in Japan or China, 2014–2017. Sequenced input: FFPE minimally invasive lung adenocarcinoma tissue. This clonotype originated in a person between 60 and 79 years old with lung adenocarcinoma. This chain links TRBV30 with TRBJ2-5; 14 bases agree with TRBD2. The CDR3 protein is CAWSAGTSGRGWETQYF. The CDR3 coding sequence is TGTGCCTGGAGTGCCGGGACTAGCGGGAGAGGTTGGGAGACCCAGTACTTC.